This T cell receptor (beta chain) was sequenced during a study of T cells expressing NK-cell markers. Study-level results: HCMV specificity was not established for the expanded NKG2C+ T cell clones.

With the 5' RACE reads reprocessed, TCRdb shows one record per CDR3 protein and no DNA. Its table records 500,000 to 700,000 distinct CDR3 sequences. The CDR3 consists of 16 residues. The germline CDR1 and CDR2 sequences are DFQATT and SNEGSKA (reference sequence). Comment on this clonotype: Antigen: not known.

Sample: blood T cells: a sorted CD56 or NKG2C T cell subset, CD4+ or CD8+ T cells, or bulk PBMC T cells (not recorded which). The V gene is TRBV20-1, the J gene TRBJ2-1. This sequence originates from a man between 18 and 35 years old in good health. CDR3 loop: CSARELAASSYNEQFF.